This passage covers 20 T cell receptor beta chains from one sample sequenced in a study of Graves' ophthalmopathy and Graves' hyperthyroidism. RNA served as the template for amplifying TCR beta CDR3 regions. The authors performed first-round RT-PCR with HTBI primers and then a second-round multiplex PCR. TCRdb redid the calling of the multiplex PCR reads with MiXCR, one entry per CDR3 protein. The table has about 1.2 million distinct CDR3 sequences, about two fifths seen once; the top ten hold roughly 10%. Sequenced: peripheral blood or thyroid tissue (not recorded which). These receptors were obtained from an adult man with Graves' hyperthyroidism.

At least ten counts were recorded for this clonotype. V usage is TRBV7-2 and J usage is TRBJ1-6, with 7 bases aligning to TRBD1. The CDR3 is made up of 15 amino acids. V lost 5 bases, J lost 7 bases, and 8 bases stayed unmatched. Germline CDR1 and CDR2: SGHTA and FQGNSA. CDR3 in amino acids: CASSPQEGANSPLHF. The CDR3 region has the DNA TGTGCCAGCAGCCCCCAGGAGGGGGCGAATTCACCCCTCCACTTT.

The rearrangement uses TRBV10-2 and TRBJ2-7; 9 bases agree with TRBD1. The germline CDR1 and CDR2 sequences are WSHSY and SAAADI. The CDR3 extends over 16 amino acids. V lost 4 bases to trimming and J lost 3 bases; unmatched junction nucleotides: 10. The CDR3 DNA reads TGCGCCAGCAGTGCTGGAGAACACAGGGGGCTCTACGAGCAGTACTTC. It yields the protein CASSAGEHRGLYEQYF.

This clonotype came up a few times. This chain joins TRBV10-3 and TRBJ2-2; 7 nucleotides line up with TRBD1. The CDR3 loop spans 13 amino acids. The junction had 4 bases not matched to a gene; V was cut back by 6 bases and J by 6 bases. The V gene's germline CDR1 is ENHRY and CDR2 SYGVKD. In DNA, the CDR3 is TGTGCCATCAGAGACAGGGACCCCGGGGAGCTGTTTTTT. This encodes CAIRDRDPGELFF.

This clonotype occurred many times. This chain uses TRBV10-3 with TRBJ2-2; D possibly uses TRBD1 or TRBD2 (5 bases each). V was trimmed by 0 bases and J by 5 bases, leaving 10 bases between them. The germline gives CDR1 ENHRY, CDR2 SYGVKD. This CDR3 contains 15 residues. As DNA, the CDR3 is TGTGCCATCAGTGAGTCGAGGGGTCGTACCGGGGAGCTGTTTTTT. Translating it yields CAISESRGRTGELFF.

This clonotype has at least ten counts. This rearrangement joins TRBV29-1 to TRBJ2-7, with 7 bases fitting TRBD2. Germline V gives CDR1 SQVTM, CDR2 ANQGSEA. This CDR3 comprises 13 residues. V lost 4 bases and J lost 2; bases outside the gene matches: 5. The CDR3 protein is CSVAAGATYEQYF. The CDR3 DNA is TGCAGCGTTGCTGCGGGAGCGACCTACGAGCAGTACTTC.

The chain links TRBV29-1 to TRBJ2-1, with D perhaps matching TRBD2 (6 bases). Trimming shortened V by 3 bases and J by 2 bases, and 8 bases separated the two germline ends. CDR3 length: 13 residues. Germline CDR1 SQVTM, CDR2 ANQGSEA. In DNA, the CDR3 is TGCAGCGTTGACGGCGGGACCTACAATGAGCAGTTCTTC. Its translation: CSVDGGTYNEQFF.

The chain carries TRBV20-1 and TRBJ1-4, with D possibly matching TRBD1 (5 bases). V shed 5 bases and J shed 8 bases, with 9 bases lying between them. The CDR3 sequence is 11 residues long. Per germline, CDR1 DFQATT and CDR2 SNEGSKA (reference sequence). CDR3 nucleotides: TGCAGTGCTCGATGGGACGAAAAACTGTTTTTT. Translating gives CSARWDEKLFF.

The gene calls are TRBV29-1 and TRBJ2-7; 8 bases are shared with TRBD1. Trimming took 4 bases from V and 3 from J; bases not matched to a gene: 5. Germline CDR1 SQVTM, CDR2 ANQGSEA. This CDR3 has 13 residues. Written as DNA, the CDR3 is TGCAGCGTTGCCCGGGACAGGTTCTACGAGCAGTACTTC. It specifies CSVARDRFYEQYF.

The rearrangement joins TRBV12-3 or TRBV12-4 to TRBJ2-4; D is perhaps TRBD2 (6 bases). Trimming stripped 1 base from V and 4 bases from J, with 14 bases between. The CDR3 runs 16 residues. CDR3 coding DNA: TGTGCCAGCAGTTTAGGTTCTGCGGGAACTAAAAACATTCAGTACTTC. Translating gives CASSLGSAGTKNIQYF.

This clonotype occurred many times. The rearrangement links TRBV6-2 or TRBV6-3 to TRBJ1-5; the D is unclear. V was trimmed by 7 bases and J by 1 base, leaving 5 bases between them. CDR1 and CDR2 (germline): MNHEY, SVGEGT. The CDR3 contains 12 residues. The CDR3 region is CASKASNQPQHF. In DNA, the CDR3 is TGTGCCAGCAAGGCGAGCAATCAGCCCCAGCATTTT.

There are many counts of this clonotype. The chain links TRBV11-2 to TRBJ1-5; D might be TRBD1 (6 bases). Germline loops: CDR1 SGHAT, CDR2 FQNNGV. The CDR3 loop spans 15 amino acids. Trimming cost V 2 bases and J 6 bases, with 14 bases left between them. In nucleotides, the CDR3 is TGTGCCAGCAGCTTAAGCCCGGACAGCTCTCAGCCCCAGCATTTT. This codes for CASSLSPDSSQPQHF.

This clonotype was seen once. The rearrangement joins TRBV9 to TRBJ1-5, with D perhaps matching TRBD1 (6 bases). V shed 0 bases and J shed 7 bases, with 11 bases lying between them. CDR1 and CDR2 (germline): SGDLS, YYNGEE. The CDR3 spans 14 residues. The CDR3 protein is CASSVDRVRQPQHF. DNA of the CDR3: TGTGCCAGCAGCGTAGACAGGGTGCGACAGCCCCAGCATTTT.

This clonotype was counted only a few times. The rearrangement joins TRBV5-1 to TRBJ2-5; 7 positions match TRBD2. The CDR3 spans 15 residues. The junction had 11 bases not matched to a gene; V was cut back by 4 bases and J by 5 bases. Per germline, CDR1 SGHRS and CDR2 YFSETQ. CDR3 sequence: CASSPAGEAWETQYF. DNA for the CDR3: TGCGCCAGCAGCCCGGCGGGGGAGGCGTGGGAGACCCAGTACTTC. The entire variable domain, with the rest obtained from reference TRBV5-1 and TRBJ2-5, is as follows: KAGVTQTPRYLIKTRGQQVTLSCSPISGHRSVSWYQQTPGQGLQFLFEYFSETQRNKGNFPGRFSGRQFSNSRSEMNVSTLELGDSALYLCASSPAGEAWETQYFGPGTRLLVL.

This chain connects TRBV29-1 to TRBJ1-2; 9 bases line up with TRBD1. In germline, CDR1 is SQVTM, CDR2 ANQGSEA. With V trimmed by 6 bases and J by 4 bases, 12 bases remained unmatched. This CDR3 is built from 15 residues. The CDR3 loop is CSVPVNRGLGYGYTF. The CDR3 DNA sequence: TGCAGCGTGCCAGTAAACAGGGGGCTGGGCTATGGCTACACCTTC.

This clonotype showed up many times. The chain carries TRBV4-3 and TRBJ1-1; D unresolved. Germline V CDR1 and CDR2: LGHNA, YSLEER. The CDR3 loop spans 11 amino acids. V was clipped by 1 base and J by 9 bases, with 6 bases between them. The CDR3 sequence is CASSQGIKAFF. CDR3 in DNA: TGCGCCAGCAGCCAAGGGATTAAAGCTTTCTTT.

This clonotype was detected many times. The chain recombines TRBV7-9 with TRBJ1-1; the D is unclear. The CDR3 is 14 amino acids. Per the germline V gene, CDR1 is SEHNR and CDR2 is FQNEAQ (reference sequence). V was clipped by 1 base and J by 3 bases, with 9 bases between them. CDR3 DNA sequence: TGTGCCAGCAGCTTAGGGCTAGCGTACACTGAAGCTTTCTTT. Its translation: CASSLGLAYTEAFF.

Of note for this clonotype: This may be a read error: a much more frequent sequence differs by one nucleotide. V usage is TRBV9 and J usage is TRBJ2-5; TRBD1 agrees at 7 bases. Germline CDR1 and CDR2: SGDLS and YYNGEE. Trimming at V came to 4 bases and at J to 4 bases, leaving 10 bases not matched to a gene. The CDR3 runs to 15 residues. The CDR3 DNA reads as TGTGCCAGCAGCTATGGGACAGCACGTCGAGAGACCCAGTACTTC. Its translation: CASSYGTARRETQYF.

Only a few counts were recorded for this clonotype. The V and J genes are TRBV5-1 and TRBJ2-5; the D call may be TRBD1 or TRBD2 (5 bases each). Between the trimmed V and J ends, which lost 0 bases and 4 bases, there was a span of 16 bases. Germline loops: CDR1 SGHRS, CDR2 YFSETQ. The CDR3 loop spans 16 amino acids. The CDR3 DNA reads TGCGCCAGCAGCTTGGATACCCAGGGACCAAGAGAGACCCAGTACTTC. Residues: CASSLDTQGPRETQYF.

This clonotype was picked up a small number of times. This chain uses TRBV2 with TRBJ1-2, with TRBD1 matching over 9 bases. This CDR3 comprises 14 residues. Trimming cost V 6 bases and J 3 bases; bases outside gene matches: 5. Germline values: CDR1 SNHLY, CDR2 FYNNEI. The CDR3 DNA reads TGTGCCAGCAGCGAAAGACAGGGGGACTATGGCTACACCTTC. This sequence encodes CASSERQGDYGYTF.

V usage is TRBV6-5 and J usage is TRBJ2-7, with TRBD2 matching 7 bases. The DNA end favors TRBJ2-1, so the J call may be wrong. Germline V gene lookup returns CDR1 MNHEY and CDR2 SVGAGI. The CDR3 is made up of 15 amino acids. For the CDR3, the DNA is TGTGCCAGCAGTGTCGAAGCGGGGTCGTACAATGAGCAGTTCTTC. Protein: CASSVEAGSYNEQFF.